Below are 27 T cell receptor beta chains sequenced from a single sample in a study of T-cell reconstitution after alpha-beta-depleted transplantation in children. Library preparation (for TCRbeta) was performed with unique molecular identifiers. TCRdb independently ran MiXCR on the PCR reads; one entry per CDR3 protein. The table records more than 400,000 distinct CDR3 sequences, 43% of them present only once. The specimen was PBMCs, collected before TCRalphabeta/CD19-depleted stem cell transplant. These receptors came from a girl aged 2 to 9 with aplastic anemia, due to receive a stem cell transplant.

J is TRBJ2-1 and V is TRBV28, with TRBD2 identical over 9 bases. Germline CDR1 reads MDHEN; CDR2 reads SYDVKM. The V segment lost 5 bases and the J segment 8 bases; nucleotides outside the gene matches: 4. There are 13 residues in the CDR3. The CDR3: CASSNLAGDEQFF. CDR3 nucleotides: TGTGCCAGCAGTAATTTAGCGGGAGATGAGCAGTTCTTC.

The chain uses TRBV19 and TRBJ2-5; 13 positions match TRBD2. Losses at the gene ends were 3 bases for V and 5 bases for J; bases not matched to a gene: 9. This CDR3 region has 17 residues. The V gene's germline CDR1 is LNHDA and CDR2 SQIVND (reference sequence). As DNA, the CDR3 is TGTGCCAGTAGTATTGGGACTAGCGGGATAGCACGGGAGACCCAGTACTTC. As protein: CASSIGTSGIARETQYF. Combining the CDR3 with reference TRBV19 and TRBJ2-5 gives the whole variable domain DGGITQSPKYLFRKEGQNVTLSCEQNLNHDAMYWYRQDPGQGLRLIYYSQIVNDFQKGDIAEGYSVSREKKESFPLTVTSAQKNPTAFYLCASSIGTSGIARETQYFGPGTRLLVL.

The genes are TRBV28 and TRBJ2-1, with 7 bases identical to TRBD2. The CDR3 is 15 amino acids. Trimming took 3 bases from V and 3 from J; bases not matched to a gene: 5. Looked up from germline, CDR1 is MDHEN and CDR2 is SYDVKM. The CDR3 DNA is TGTGCCAGCAGTTTGCCCGGGGGGTACTACAATGAGCAGTTCTTC. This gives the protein CASSLPGGYYNEQFF.

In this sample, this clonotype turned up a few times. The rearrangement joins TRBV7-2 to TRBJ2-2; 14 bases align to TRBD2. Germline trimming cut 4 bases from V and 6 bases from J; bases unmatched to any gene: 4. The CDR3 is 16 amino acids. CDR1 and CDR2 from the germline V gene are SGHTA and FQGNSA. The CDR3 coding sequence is TGTGCCAGCAGCTCAACGGGACTAGCGGGGGCCGGGGAGCTGTTTTTT. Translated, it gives CASSSTGLAGAGELFF.

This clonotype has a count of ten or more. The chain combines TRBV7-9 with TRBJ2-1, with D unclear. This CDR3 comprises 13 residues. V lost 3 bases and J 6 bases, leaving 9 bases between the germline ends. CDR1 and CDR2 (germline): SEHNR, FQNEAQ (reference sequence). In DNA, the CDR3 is TGTGCCAGCAGCTTTTTGACCCTCAATGAGCAGTTCTTC. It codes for CASSFLTLNEQFF.

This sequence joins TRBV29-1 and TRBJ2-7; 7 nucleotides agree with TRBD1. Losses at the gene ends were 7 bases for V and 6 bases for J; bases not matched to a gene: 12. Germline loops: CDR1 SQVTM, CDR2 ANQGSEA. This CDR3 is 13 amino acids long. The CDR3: CSAGWQGVGEQYF. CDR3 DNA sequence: TGCAGCGCCGGGTGGCAGGGGGTAGGCGAGCAGTACTTC.

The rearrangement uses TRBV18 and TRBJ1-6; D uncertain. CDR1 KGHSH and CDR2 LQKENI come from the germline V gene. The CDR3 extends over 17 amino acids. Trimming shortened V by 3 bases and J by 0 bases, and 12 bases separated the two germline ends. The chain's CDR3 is CASSPDPRSSYNSPLHF. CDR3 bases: TGTGCCAGCTCACCTGACCCCAGGAGCTCCTATAATTCACCCCTCCACTTT.

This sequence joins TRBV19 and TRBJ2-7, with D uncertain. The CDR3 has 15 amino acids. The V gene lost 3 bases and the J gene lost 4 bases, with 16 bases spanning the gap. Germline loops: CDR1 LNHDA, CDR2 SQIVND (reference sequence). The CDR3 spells CASSMMDRLTYEQYF. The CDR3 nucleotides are TGTGCCAGTAGTATGATGGACCGGTTAACGTACGAGCAGTACTTC. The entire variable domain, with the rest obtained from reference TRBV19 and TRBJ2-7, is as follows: DGGITQSPKYLFRKEGQNVTLSCEQNLNHDAMYWYRQDPGQGLRLIYYSQIVNDFQKGDIAEGYSVSREKKESFPLTVTSAQKNPTAFYLCASSMMDRLTYEQYFGPGTRLTVT.

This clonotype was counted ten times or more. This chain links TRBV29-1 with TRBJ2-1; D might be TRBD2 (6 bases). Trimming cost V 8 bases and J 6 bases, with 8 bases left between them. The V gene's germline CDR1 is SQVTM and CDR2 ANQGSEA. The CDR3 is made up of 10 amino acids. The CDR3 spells CSSGGNEQFF. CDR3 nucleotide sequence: TGCAGCTCCGGGGGCAATGAGCAGTTCTTC.

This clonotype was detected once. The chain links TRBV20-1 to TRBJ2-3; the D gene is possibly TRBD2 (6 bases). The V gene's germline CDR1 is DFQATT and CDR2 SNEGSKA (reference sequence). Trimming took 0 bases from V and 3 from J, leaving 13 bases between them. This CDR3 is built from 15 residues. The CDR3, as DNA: TGCAGTGCTAGAGACATGATTGGGGGGACAGATACGCAGTATTTT. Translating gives CSARDMIGGTDTQYF.

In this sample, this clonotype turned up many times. The CDR3 sequence: CASGLAGGNEQFF. In nucleotides, the CDR3 is TGCGCCAGTGGACTAGCGGGAGGCAATGAGCAGTTCTTC. The chain recombines TRBV10-1 with TRBJ2-1; 14 bases map to TRBD2. There are 13 residues in the CDR3. V was pared by 9 bases and J by 6 bases, with 1 base of the junction left unmatched. The V gene's germline CDR1 is WNHNN and CDR2 SYGVQD (reference sequence).

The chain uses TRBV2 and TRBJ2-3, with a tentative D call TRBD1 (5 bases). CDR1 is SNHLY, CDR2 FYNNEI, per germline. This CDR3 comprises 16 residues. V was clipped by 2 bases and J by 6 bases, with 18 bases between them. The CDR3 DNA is TGTGCCAGCAGTGAACAGGGTCCGTATAGGCTGGATACGCAGTATTTT. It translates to CASSEQGPYRLDTQYF.

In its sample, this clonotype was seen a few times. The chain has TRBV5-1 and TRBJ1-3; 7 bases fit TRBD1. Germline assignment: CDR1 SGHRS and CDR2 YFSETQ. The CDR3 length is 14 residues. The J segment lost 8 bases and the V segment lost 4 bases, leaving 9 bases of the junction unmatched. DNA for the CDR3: TGCGCCAGCAGCCCGGGAGGGGGCGAAGACACCATATATTTT. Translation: CASSPGGGEDTIYF.

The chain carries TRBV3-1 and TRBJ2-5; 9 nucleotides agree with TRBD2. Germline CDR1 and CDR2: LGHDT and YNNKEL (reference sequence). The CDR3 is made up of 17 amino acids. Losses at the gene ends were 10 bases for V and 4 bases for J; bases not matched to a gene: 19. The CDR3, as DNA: TGTGCCACAGCTTGGGCCTACGGCGGGGGGGCCGGAGAGACCCAGTACTTC. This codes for CATAWAYGGGAGETQYF.

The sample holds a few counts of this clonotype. The CDR3 coding sequence is TGCAGTGCTAAGAGGACTAGCGGGAGAGTAGCCTACAATGAGCAGTTCTTC. This translates into CSAKRTSGRVAYNEQFF. This chain links TRBV20-1 with TRBJ2-1; 13 nucleotides align to TRBD2. This CDR3 spans 17 amino acids. Trimming took 4 bases from V and 2 from J; bases not matched to a gene: 8. Per germline, CDR1 DFQATT and CDR2 SNEGSKA (reference sequence).

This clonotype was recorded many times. In nucleotides, the CDR3 is TGTAGCTCTTTTGGCACTGAAGCTTTCTTT. Encoded protein: CSSFGTEAFF. The chain couples TRBV28 to TRBJ1-1; no definite D call. The CDR3 consists of 10 residues. The germline V gene has CDR1 MDHEN and CDR2 SYDVKM. Complete variable domain (other parts from reference TRBV28 and TRBJ1-1): DVKVTQSSRYLVKRTGEKVFLECVQDMDHENMFWYRQDPGLGLRLIYFSYDVKMKEKGDIPEGYSVSREKKERFSLILESASTNQTSMYLCSSFGTEAFFGQGTRLTVV.

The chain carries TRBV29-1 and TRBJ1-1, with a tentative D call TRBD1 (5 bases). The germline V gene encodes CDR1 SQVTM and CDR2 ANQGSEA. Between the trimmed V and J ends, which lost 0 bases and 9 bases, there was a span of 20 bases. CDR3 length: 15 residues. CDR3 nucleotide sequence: TGCAGCGTTGAAGATGAATCAAGGAGGAGGGGCCAAGCTTTCTTT. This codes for CSVEDESRRRGQAFF.

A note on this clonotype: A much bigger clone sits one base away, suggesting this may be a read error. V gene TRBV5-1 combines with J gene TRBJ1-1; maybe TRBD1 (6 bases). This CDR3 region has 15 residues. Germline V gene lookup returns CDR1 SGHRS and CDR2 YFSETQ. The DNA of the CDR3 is TGCGCCAGCAGCTCCTTGGACAGCCCGAACCCTGAAGCTTTCTTT. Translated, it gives CASSSLDSPNPEAFF. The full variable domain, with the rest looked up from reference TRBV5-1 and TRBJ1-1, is KAGVTQTPRYLIKTRGQQVTLSCSPISGHRSVSWYQQTPGQGLQFLFEYFSETQRNKGNFPGRFSGRQFSNSRSEMNVSTLELGDSALYLCASSSLDSPNPEAFFGQGTRLTVV.

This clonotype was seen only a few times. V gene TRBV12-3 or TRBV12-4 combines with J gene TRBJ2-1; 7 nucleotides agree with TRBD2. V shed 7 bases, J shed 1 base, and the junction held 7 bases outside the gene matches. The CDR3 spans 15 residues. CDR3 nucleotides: TGTGCCAGCACCGGATGGCGGGAGTCCTACAATGAGCAGTTCTTC. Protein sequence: CASTGWRESYNEQFF.

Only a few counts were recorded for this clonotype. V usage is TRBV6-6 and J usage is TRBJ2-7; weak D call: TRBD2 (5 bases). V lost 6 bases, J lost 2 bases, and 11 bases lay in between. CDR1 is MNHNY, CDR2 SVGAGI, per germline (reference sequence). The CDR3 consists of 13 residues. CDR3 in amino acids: CASRLGEPYEQYF. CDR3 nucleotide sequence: TGTGCCAGCAGACTCGGGGAGCCCTACGAGCAGTACTTC.

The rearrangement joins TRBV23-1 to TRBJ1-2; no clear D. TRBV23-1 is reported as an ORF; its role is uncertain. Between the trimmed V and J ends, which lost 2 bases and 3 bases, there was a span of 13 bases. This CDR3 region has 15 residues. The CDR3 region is CASSQSRQMYYGYTF. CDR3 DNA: TGCGCCAGCAGTCAAAGTCGTCAGATGTACTATGGCTACACCTTC.

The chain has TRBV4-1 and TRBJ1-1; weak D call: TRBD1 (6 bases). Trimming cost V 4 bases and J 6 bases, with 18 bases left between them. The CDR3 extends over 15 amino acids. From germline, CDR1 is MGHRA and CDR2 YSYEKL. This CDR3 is CASSRGLLGGPEAFF. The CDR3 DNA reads TGCGCCAGCAGCCGCGGTCTTCTCGGGGGGCCTGAAGCTTTCTTT.

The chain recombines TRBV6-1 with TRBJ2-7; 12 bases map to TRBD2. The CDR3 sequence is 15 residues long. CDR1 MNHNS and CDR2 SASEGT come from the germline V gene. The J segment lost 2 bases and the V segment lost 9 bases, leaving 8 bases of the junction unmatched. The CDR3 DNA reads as TGTGCCAGTCAGCGGACTAGCGGGGCCGCCTACGAGCAGTACTTC. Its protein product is CASQRTSGAAYEQYF.

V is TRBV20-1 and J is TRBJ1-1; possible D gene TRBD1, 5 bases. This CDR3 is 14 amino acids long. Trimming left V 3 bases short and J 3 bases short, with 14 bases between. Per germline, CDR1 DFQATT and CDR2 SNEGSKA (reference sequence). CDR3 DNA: TGCAGTGCTAGTACGAGGGCGGGGGACACTGAAGCTTTCTTT. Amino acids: CSASTRAGDTEAFF.

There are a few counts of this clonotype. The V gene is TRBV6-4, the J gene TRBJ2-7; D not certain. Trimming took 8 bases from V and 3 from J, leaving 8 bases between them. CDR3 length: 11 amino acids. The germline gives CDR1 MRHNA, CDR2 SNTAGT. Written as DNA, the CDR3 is TGTGCCAGCCGCCCATACTACGAGCAGTACTTC. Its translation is CASRPYYEQYF.

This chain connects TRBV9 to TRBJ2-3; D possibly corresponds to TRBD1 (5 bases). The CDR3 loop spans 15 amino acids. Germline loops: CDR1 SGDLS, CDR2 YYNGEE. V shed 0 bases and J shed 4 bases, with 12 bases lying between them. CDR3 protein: CASSVDVGAADTQYF. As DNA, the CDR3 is TGTGCCAGCAGCGTAGACGTTGGGGCCGCAGATACGCAGTATTTT.

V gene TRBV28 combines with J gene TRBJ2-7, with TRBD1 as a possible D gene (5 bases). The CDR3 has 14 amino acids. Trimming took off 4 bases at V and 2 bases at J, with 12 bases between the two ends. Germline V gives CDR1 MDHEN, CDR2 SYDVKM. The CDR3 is CASSSATVPYEQYF. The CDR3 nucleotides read TGTGCCAGCAGTTCAGCGACAGTGCCCTACGAGCAGTACTTC.